A single sample is the source of the 14 T cell receptor beta chains below, sequenced in a study of regulatory T cells. Study results and caveats: In CD3G-deficient patients, conventional CD4+ T cells were enriched for hydrophobic CDR3 residues at positions 6 and 7.

Primers: 52 TRBV forward and 13 TRBJ reverse. Here immunoSEQ multiplex PCR was the method, and the copy in TCRdb shows in-frame clones only, minus some. The data contain about 21,000 clones, 70% to 90% of them singletons. These receptors have no known antigen. The specimen was conventional CD4+ T cells sorted from blood. The receptors here all came from a child younger than 18 with CD3G deficiency.

This sequence joins TRBV28 and TRBJ2-5; D tentatively reads TRBD1 or TRBD2 (5 bases each). The DNA end lines up better with TRBJ2-7; the J call may be wrong. The V gene's germline CDR1 is MDHEN and CDR2 SYDVKM. This CDR3 has 15 residues. In DNA form, the CDR3 reads TGTGCCAGCAGTTCTCGGGGCGCCAGGGCCTACGAGCAGTACTTC. Translating gives CASSSRGARAYEQYF.

The chain combines TRBV28 with TRBJ2-3; D gene uncertain. Per the germline V gene, CDR1 is MDHEN and CDR2 is SYDVKM. There are 15 residues in the CDR3. The ends were cut back, 2 bases at V and 3 bases at J, with 12 bases in the middle. The CDR3, as DNA: TGTGCCAGCAGTTTAAGCGAGGTGGGGACAGATACGCAGTATTTT. Residues: CASSLSEVGTDTQYF.

A single count supports this clone. The V call is TRBV10-3, the J call TRBJ1-4; TRBD1 matches at 8 bases. V was pared by 3 bases and J by 3 bases, with 21 bases of the junction left unmatched. The CDR3 covers 21 residues. Germline lookup yields CDR1 ENHRY and CDR2 SYGVKD. CDR3 amino acids: CAISENSSGQGDRCSNEKLFF. In DNA, the CDR3 is TGTGCCATCAGTGAAAACTCATCTGGACAGGGTGATCGGTGCTCTAATGAAAAACTGTTTTTT.

V gene TRBV5-1 combines with J gene TRBJ2-6; 12 bases are a match to TRBD1. Looked up from germline, CDR1 is SGHRS and CDR2 is YFSETQ. The CDR3 contains 19 residues. Unmatched junction bases numbered 4, after V lost 0 bases and J lost 0 bases. CDR3 coding DNA: TGCGCCAGCAGCTTGGCCGGGACAGGGGGCGGCTCTGGGGCCAACGTCCTGACTTTC. This sequence encodes CASSLAGTGGGSGANVLTF.

This sequence joins TRBV28 and TRBJ2-7; weak D call: TRBD2 (6 bases). Germline lookup yields CDR1 MDHEN and CDR2 SYDVKM. The V gene lost 3 bases and the J gene lost 4 bases, with 10 bases spanning the gap. CDR3 length equals 13 residues. The CDR3 reads CASSLASEYEQYF. The CDR3 bases are TGTGCCAGCAGTTTGGCTAGCGAGTACGAGCAGTACTTC.

The chain is built from TRBV6-4 and TRBJ2-3; 10 positions agree with TRBD2. Germline loops: CDR1 MRHNA, CDR2 SNTAGT. The CDR3 runs 15 residues. V lost 10 bases and J lost 4; bases outside the gene matches: 11. CDR3 sequence: CATEDWTSGSDTQYF. For the CDR3, the DNA is TGTGCCACCGAGGACTGGACTAGCGGCTCAGATACGCAGTATTTT.

V gene TRBV6-1 combines with J gene TRBJ2-3; 9 nucleotides agree with TRBD2. The V gene end was trimmed by 4 bases and the J gene end by 0 bases; junction bases not matched to a gene: 8. Germline lookup yields CDR1 MNHNS and CDR2 SASEGT. The CDR3 runs 17 residues. In nucleotides, the CDR3 is TGTGCCAGCAGTGGGGGCCTAGCGGGGACAAGCACAGATACGCAGTATTTT. Its translation is CASSGGLAGTSTDTQYF.

The V gene is TRBV28, the J gene TRBJ1-2; D unresolved. Trimming took 6 bases from V and 3 from J, leaving 11 bases between them. The CDR3 runs 13 residues. CDR1 and CDR2 from the germline V gene are MDHEN and SYDVKM. The CDR3 is CASRSDGYYGYTF. CDR3 coding DNA: TGTGCCAGCAGATCAGACGGTTACTATGGCTACACCTTC.

The chain has TRBV6-1 and TRBJ1-2; D might be TRBD1 (6 bases). The CDR3 extends over 14 amino acids. Trimming pared 3 bases from V and 6 bases from J, leaving 14 bases between. CDR1 MNHNS and CDR2 SASEGT come from the germline V gene. The CDR3 nucleotides are TGTGCCAGCAGTGAGTGGGGGCGCTTGGATGGCTACACCTTC. Protein product: CASSEWGRLDGYTF.

The J gene is TRBJ1-5, the V gene TRBV28; 10 positions match TRBD1. This CDR3 spans 14 amino acids. V was clipped by 3 bases and J by 8 bases; unmatched bases: 4. The germline CDR1 and CDR2 sequences are MDHEN and SYDVKM. CDR3 loop: CASSFGGTGEPQHF. The CDR3 bases are TGTGCCAGCAGTTTCGGCGGGACAGGGGAGCCCCAGCATTTT.

V gene TRBV28 combines with J gene TRBJ2-7, with D perhaps matching TRBD2 (5 bases). The germline V and J ends were trimmed by 5 bases and 1 base, with 12 bases remaining between them. Germline assignment: CDR1 MDHEN and CDR2 SYDVKM. This CDR3 is 14 amino acids long. CDR3 region: CASSPSGKSYEQYF. DNA of the CDR3: TGTGCCAGCAGTCCTTCCGGGAAGTCCTACGAGCAGTACTTC.

The CDR3 nucleotides read TGTGCCAGCAGCTGGGGGACTCGTGAGACCCAGTACTTC. Amino acids: CASSWGTRETQYF. The V and J genes are TRBV7-9 and TRBJ2-5; possible D gene TRBD2, 6 bases. CDR3 length: 13 amino acids. Germline-derived CDR1 and CDR2 are SEHNR and FQNEAQ (reference sequence). V was pared by 4 bases and J by 5 bases, with 11 bases between.

The chain links TRBV28 to TRBJ2-7; 13 nucleotides align to TRBD2. Germline CDR1 is MDHEN and CDR2 is SYDVKM. The junction had 6 bases not matched to a gene; V was cut back by 4 bases and J by 6 bases. The CDR3 has 15 residues. The DNA for the CDR3 is TGTGCCAGCAGTTCTCCGGGACTAGCGGGAATCGAGCAGTACTTC. Translated: CASSSPGLAGIEQYF.

The gene calls are TRBV7-9 and TRBJ2-1; TRBD2 is a possible D gene (6 bases). V dropped 4 bases and J dropped 12 bases, with 16 bases sitting between them. Germline V gene data show CDR1 as SEHNR and CDR2 as FQNEAQ (reference sequence). The CDR3 has 13 residues. CDR3 DNA sequence: TGTGCCAGCAGCTCACCTTCGGGACTTCGGCAGTTCTTC. It codes for CASSSPSGLRQFF.